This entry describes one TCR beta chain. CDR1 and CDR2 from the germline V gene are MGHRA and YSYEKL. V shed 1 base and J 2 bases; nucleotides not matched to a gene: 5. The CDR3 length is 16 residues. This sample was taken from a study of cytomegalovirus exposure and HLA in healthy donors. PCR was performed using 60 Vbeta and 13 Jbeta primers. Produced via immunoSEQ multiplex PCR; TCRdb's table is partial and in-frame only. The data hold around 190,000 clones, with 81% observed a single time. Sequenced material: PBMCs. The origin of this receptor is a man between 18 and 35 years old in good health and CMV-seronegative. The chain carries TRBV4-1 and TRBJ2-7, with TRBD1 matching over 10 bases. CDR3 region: CASSQVPGQGPYEQYF. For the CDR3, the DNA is TGCGCCAGCAGCCAAGTTCCGGGACAGGGGCCCTACGAGCAGTACTTC.